Detailed here is one T cell receptor beta chain. TCRdb used MiXCR to reprocess the 5' RACE reads, holding one entry per CDR3 protein. Of 200,000 to 250,000 distinct CDR3 sequences in the sample, roughly 13% are singletons; the top ten hold about 3.9%. The data belong to a study of identical twins. CDR3 size: 17 residues. Per the germline V gene, CDR1 is SGHTA and CDR2 is FQGTGA. The junction had 14 bases not matched to a gene; V was cut back by 5 bases and J by 6 bases. These sequences were also reported in another study, on yellow fever vaccine responses in identical twins.

Sequencing input: memory (CD45RO+) T cells sorted from blood. The gene calls are TRBV7-3 and TRBJ2-1; TRBD2 aligns across 9 bases. The TCR was taken from a woman in her late teens or twenties in good health. The CDR3 DNA reads TGTGCCAGCAGCCCCAGGGGCGGCGGGGGGGCTGGCAATGAGCAGTTCTTC. Protein product: CASSPRGGGGAGNEQFF.